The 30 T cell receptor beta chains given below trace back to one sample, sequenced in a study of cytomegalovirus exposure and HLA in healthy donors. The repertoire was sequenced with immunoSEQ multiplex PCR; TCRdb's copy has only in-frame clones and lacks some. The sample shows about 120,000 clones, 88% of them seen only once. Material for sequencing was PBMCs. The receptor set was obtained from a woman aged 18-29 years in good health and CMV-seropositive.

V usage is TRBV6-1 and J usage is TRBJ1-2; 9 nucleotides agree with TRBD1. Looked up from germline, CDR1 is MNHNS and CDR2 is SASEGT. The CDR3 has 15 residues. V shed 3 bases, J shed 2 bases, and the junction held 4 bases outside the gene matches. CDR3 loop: CASSERGQGNYGYTF. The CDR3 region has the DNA TGTGCCAGCAGTGAGCGGGGACAGGGAAACTATGGCTACACCTTC.

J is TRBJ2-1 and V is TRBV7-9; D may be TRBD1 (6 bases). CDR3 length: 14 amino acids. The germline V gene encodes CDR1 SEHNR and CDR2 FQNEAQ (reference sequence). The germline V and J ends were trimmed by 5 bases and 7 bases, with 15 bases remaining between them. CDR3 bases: TGTGCCAGCAGCCCCGGGGACACTAAAAATGAGCAGTTCTTC. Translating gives CASSPGDTKNEQFF.

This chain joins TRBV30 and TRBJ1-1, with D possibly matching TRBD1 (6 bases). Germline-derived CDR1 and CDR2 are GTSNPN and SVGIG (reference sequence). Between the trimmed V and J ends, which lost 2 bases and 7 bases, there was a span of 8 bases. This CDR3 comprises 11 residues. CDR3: CAWSRGGEAFF. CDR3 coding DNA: TGTGCCTGGAGTAGGGGGGGTGAAGCTTTCTTT.

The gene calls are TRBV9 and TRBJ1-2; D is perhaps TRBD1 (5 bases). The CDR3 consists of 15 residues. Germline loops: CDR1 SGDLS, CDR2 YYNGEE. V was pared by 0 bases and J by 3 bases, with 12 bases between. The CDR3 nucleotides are TGTGCCAGCAGCGTAGGGGGGGTCGCGTACTATGGCTACACCTTC. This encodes CASSVGGVAYYGYTF.

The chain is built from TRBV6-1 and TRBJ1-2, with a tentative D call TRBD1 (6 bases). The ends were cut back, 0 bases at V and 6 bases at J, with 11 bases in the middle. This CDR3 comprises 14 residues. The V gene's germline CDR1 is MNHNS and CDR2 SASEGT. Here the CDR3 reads CASSEAGGSNGYTF. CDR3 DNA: TGTGCCAGCAGTGAAGCTGGGGGCTCTAATGGCTACACCTTC.

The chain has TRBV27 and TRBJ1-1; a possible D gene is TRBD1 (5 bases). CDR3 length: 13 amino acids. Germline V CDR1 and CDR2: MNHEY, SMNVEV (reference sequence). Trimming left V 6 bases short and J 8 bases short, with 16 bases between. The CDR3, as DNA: TGTGCCAGCAGGTCACAGGTGGGTCGAGAAGCTTTCTTT. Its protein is CASRSQVGREAFF.

This CDR3 is CASSTPRLGGNTIYF. The CDR3 DNA reads TGCGCCAGCAGTACTCCCAGGTTGGGCGGAAACACCATATATTTT. The V gene is TRBV23-1, the J gene TRBJ1-3, with D hard to call. TRBV23-1 is given ORF status, its function remaining uncertain. V lost 5 bases to trimming and J lost 4 bases, with 15 bases between them. This CDR3 has 15 residues.

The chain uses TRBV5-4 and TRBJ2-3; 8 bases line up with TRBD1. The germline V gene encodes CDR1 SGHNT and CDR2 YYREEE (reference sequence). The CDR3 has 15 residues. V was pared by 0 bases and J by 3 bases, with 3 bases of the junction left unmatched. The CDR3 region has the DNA TGTGCCAGCAGCTTGGCAGGGACAGGTACAGATACGCAGTATTTT. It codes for CASSLAGTGTDTQYF. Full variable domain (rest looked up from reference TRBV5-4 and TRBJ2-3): ETGVTQSPTHLIKTRGQQVTLRCSSQSGHNTVSWYQQALGQGPQFIFQYYREEENGRGNFPPRFSGLQFPNYSSELNVNALELDDSALYLCASSLAGTGTDTQYFGPGTRLTVL.

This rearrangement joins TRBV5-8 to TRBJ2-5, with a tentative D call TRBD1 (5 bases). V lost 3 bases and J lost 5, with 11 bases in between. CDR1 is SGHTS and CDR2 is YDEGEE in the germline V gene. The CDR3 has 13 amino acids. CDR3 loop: CASSSRTRETQYF. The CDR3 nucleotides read TGTGCCAGCAGCTCTCGGACAAGGGAGACCCAGTACTTC.

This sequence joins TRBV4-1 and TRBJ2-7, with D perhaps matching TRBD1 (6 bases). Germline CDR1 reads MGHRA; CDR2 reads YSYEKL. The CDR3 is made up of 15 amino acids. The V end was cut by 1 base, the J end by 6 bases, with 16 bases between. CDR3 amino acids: CASSQGTGFYGEQYF. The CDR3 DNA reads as TGCGCCAGCAGCCAAGGAACAGGGTTTTATGGCGAGCAGTACTTC.

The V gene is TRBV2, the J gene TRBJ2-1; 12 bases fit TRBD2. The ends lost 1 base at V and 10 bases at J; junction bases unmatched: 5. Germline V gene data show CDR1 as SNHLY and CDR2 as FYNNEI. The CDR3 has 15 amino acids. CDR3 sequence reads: CASSEEASGRGEQFF. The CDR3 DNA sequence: TGTGCCAGCAGTGAAGAGGCTAGCGGGAGGGGGGAGCAGTTCTTC.

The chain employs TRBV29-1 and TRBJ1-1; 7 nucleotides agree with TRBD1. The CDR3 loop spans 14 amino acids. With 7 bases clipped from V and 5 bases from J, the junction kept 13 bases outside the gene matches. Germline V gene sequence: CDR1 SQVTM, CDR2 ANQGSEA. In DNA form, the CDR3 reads TGCAGCGGAGCATTGGACAGGTTGTCTACTGAAGCTTTCTTT. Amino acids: CSGALDRLSTEAFF.

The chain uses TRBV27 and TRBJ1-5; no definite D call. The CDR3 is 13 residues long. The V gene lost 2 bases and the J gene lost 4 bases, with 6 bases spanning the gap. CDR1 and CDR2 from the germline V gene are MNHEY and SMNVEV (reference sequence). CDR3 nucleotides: TGTGCCAGCAGTTTAGGGCCTAATCAGCCCCAGCATTTT. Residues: CASSLGPNQPQHF.

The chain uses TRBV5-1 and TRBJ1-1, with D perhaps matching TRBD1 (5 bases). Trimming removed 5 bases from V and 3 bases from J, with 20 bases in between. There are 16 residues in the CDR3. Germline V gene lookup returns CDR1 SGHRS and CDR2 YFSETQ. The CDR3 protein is CASSYRSYTLDTEAFF. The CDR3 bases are TGCGCCAGCAGTTACAGGTCCTACACTCTGGACACTGAAGCTTTCTTT.

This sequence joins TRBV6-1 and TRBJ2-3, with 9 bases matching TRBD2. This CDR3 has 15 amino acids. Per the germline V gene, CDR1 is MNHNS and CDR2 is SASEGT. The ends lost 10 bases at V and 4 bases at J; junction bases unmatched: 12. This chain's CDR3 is CATTRSSGESDTQYF. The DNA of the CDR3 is TGTGCCACCACCCGCTCTAGCGGGGAATCAGATACGCAGTATTTT.

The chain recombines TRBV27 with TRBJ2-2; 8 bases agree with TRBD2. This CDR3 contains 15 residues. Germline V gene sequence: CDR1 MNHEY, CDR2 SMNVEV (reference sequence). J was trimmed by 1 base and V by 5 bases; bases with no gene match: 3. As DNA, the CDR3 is TGTGCCAGCAGTCGAGCGGGAGTGAACACCGGGGAGCTGTTTTTT. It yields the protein CASSRAGVNTGELFF.

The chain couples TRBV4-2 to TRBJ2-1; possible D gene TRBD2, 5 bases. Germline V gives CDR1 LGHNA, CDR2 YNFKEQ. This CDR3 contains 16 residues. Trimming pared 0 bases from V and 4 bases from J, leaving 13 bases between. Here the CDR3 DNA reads TGTGCCAGCAGCCAAGAGGCAGGCTCGGGGTACAATGAGCAGTTCTTC. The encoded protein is CASSQEAGSGYNEQFF.

CDR3 coding DNA: TGTGCCAGCAGCTTAAGCCAGGGACAAGCTACGCAGTATTTT. This gives the protein CASSLSQGQATQYF. The chain has TRBV7-2 and TRBJ2-3, with D tentatively TRBD1 (6 bases). Trimming took 2 bases from V and 8 from J, leaving 14 bases between them. Germline CDR1 and CDR2: SGHTA and FQGNSA. The CDR3 length is 14 residues.

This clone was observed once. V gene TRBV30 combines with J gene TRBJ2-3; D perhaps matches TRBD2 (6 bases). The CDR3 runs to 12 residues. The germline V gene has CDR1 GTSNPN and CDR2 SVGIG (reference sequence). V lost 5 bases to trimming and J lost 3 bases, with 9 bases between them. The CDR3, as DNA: TGTGCCTGGTCCGCGGGGACAGATACGCAGTATTTT. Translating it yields CAWSAGTDTQYF.

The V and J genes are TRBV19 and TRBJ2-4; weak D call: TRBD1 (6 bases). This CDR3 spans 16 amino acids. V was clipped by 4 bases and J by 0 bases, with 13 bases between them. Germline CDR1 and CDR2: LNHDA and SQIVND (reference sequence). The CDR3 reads CASSTGTTGAKNIQYF. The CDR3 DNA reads TGTGCCAGTAGTACCGGGACAACTGGAGCCAAAAACATTCAGTACTTC. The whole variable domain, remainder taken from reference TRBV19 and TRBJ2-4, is DGGITQSPKYLFRKEGQNVTLSCEQNLNHDAMYWYRQDPGQGLRLIYYSQIVNDFQKGDIAEGYSVSREKKESFPLTVTSAQKNPTAFYLCASSTGTTGAKNIQYFGAGTRLSVL.

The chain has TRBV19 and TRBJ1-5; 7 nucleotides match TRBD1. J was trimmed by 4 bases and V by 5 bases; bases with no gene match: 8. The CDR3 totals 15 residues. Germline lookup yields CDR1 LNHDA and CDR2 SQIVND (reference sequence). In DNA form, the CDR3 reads TGTGCCAGTAGTCGACAGGGCCAGGGTAATCAGCCCCAGCATTTT. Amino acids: CASSRQGQGNQPQHF.

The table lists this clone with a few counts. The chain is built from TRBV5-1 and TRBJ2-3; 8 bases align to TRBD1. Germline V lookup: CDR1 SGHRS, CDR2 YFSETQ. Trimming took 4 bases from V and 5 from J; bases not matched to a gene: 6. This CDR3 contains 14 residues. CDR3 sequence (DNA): TGCGCCAGCAGCCTGCCCGGGACAGGAGATACGCAGTATTTT. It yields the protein CASSLPGTGDTQYF.

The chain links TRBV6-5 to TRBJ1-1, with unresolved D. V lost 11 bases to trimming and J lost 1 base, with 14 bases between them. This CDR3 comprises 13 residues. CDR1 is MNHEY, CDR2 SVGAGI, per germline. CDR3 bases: TGTGCCGTGCGGGGTTTGCGGAACACTGAAGCTTTCTTT. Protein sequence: CAVRGLRNTEAFF.

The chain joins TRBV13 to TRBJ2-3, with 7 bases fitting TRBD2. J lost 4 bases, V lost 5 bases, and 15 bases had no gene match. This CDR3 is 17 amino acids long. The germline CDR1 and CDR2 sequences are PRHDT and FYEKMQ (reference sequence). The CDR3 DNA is TGTGCCAGCAGCCCGCCTCCGGGCGGGAGTGAAGCAGATACGCAGTATTTT. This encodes CASSPPPGGSEADTQYF.

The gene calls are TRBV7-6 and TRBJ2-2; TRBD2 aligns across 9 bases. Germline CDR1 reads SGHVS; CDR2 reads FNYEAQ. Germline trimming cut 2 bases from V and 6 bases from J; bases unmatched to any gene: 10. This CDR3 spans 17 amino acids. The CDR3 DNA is TGTGCCAGCAGCTTATACTACTCTAGCGGGACCCCCGGGGAGCTGTTTTTT. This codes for CASSLYYSSGTPGELFF.

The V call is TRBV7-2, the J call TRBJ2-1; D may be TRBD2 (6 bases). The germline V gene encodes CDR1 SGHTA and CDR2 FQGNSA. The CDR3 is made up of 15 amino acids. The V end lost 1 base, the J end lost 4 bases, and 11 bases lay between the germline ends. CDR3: CASSLDGGTYNEQFF. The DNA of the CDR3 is TGTGCCAGCAGCTTAGATGGGGGGACGTACAATGAGCAGTTCTTC. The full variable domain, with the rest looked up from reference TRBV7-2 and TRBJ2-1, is GAGVSQSPSNKVTEKGKDVELRCDPISGHTALYWYRQSLGQGLEFLIYFQGNSAPDKSGLPSDRFSAERTGGSVSTLTIQRTQQEDSAVYLCASSLDGGTYNEQFFGPGTRLTVL.

As DNA, the CDR3 is TGTGCCAGCAGCCGTGACAGGGACTCCTACGAGCAGTACTTC. It encodes CASSRDRDSYEQYF. The chain recombines TRBV6-5 with TRBJ2-7; the match to TRBD1 covers 7 bases. V dropped 6 bases and J dropped 0; count of bases not matched to a gene: 5. This CDR3 is 14 amino acids long. Germline V CDR1 and CDR2: MNHEY, SVGAGI.

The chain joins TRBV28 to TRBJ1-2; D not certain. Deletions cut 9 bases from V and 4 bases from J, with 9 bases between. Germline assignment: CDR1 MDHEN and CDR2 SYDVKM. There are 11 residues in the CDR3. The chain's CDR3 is CASRGLYGYTF. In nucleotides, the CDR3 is TGTGCCAGTCGGGGTCTCTATGGCTACACCTTC.

The CDR3 here is CASSYAPGQNTEAFF. The CDR3 DNA reads TGTGCCAGCAGTTACGCACCGGGACAAAACACTGAAGCTTTCTTT. The V gene is TRBV6-5, the J gene TRBJ1-1; possible D gene TRBD1, 6 bases. The germline V and J ends were trimmed by 2 bases and 2 bases, with 12 bases remaining between them. Germline CDR1 is MNHEY and CDR2 is SVGAGI. This CDR3 is 15 amino acids long.

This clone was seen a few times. CDR3 nucleotides: TGTGCCAGCAGCATAACAGGAGACTATGGCTACACCTTC. Encoded protein: CASSITGDYGYTF. The chain recombines TRBV7-9 with TRBJ1-2; D may be TRBD1 (5 bases). This CDR3 region has 13 residues. V shed 5 bases and J shed 3 bases, with 10 bases lying between them. Germline V lookup: CDR1 SEHNR, CDR2 FQNEAQ (reference sequence).